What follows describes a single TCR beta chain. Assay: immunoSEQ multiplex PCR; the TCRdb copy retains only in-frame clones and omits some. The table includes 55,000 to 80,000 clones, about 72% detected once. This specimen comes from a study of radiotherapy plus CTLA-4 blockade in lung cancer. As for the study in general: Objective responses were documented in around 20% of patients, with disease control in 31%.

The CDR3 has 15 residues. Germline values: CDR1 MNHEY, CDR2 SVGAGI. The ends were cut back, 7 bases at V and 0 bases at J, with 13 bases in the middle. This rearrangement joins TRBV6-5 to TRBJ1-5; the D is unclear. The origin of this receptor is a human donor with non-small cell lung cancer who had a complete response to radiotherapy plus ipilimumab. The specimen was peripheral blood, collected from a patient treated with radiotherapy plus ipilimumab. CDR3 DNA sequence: TGTGCCAGCACCAATCGGGATCATAGCAATCAGCCCCAGCATTTT. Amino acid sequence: CASTNRDHSNQPQHF.